This TCR beta chain was recovered during a study of OX40 agonist ivuxolimab in advanced cancers. The method was immunoSEQ multiplex PCR; TCRdb's version includes in-frame clones alone and lacks a portion of them. The sample lists roughly 80,000 clones, approximately 95% occurring once. CDR1 and CDR2 from the germline V gene are MNHEY and SVGAGI. The CDR3 extends over 15 amino acids. Trimming removed 2 bases from V and 9 bases from J, with 14 bases in between. The sample was CD4+ or CD8+ T cells sorted from blood, taken in a trial of the OX40 agonist ivuxolimab. The chain combines TRBV6-5 with TRBJ1-6; D uncertain. The TCR was taken from an adult with an advanced solid tumor such as melanoma, head and neck, liver or kidney cancer. Written as DNA, the CDR3 is TGTGCCAGCAGTTACCAGGTGATAGGTCGTTCACCCCTCCACTTT. Its translation: CASSYQVIGRSPLHF.